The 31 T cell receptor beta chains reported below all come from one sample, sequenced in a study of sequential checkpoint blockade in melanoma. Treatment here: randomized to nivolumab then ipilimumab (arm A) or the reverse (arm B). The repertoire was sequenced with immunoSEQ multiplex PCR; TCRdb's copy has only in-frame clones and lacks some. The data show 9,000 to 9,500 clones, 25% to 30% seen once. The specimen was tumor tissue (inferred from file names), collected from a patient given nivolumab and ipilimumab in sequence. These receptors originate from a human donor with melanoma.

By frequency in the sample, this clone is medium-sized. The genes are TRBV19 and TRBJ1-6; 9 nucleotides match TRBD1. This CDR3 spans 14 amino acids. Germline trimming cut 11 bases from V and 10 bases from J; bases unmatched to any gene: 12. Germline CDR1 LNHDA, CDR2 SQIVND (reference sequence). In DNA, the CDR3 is TGTGCCGGCGGCGGGACAGGGATAGGATCACCCCTCCACTTT. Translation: CAGGGTGIGSPLHF.

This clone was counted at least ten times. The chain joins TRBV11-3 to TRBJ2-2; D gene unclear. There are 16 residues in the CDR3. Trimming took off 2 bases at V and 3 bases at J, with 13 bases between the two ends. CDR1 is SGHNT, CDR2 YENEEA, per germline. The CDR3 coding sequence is TGTGCCAGCAGCTTAATGAGGAGTGGATACACCGGGGAGCTGTTTTTT. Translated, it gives CASSLMRSGYTGELFF.

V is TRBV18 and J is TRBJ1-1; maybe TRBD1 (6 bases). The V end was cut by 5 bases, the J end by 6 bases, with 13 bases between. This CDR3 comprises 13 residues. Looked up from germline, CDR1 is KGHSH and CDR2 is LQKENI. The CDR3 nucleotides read TGTGCCAGCTCATCGGACAGCGGGGCTGAAGCTTTCTTT. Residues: CASSSDSGAEAFF.

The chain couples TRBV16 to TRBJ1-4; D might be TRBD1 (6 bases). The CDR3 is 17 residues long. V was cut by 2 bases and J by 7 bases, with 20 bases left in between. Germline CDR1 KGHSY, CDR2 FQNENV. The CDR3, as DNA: TGTGCCAGCAGCCAAGGTCACCGGACAGCCGTTCCTGAAAAACTGTTTTTT. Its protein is CASSQGHRTAVPEKLFF.

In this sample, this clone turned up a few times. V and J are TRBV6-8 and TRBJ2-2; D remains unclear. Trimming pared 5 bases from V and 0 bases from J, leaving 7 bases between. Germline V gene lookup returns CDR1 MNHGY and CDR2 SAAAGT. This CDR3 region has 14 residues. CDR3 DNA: TGTGCCAGCAGTACCCCCGCGAACACCGGGGAGCTGTTTTTT. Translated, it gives CASSTPANTGELFF.

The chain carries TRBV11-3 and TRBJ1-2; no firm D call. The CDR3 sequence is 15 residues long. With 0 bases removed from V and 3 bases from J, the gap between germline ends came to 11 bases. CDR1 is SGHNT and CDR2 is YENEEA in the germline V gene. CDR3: CASSLDGPQYYGYTF. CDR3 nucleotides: TGTGCCAGCAGCTTAGATGGTCCCCAGTACTATGGCTACACCTTC.

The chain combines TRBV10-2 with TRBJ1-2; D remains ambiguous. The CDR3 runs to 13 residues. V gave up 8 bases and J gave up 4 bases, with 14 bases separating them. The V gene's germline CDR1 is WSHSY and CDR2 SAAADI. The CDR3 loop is CASLSPARYGYTF. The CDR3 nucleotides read TGCGCCAGCCTTTCCCCGGCTCGCTATGGCTACACCTTC.

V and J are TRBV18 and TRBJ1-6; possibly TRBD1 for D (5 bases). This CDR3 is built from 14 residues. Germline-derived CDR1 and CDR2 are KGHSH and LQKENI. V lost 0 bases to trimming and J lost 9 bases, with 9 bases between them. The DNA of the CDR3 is TGTGCCAGCTCACCACCCACAGGAGGTTCACCCCTCCACTTT. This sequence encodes CASSPPTGGSPLHF.

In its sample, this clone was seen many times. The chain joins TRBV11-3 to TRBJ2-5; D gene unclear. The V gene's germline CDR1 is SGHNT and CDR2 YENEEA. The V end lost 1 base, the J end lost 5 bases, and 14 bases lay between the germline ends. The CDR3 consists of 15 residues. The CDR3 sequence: CASSLGAGNGETQYF. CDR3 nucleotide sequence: TGTGCCAGCAGCTTAGGGGCTGGCAATGGCGAGACCCAGTACTTC.

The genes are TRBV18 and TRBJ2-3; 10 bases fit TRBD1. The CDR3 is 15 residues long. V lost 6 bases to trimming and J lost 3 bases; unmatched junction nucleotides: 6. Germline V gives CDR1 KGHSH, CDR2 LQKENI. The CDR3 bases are TGTGCCAGCTCGGAGACAGGGGGCTTTACAGATACGCAGTATTTT. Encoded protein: CASSETGGFTDTQYF. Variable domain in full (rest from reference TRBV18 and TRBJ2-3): NAGVMQNPRHLVRRRGQEARLRCSPMKGHSHVYWYRQLPEEGLKFMVYLQKENIIDESGMPKERFSAEFPKEGPSILRIQQVVRGDSAAYFCASSETGGFTDTQYFGPGTRLTVL.

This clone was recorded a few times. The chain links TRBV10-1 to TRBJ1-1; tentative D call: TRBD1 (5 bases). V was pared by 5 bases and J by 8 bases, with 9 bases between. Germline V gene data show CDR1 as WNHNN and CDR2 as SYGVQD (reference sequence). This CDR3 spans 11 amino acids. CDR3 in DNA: TGCGCCAGCAGTCGACAGTGGGAAGCTTTCTTT. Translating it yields CASSRQWEAFF.

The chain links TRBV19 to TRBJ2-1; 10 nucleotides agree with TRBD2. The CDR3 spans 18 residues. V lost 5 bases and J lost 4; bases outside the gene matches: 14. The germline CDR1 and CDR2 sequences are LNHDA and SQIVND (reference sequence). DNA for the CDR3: TGTGCCAGTAGTTCGGAAGGGCTAGCGGGGGCCATATACAATGAGCAGTTCTTC. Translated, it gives CASSSEGLAGAIYNEQFF.

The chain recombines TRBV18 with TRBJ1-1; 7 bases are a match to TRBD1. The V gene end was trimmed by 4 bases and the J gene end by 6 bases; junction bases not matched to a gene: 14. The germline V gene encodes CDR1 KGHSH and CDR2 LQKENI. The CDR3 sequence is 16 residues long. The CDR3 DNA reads TGTGCCAGCTCACAGAGTATTATACAGGGGTCCGCTGAAGCTTTCTTT. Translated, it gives CASSQSIIQGSAEAFF.

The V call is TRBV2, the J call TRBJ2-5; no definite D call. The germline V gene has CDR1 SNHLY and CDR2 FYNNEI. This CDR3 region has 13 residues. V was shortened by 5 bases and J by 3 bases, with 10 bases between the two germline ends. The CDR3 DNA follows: TGTGCCAGCAGTACCTTCAGCGAAGAGACCCAGTACTTC. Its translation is CASSTFSEETQYF.

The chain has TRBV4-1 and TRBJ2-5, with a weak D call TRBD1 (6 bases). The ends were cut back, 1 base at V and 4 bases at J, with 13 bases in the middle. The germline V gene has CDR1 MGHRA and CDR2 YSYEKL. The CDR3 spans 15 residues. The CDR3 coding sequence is TGCGCCAGCAGCCAAGGAGGGGGTAGGGGAGAGACCCAGTACTTC. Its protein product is CASSQGGGRGETQYF.

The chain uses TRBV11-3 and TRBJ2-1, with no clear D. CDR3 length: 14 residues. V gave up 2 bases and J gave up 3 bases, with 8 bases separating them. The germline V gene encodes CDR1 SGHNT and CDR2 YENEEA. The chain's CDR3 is CASSLTSIYNEQFF. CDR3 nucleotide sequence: TGTGCCAGCAGCTTAACTTCTATCTACAATGAGCAGTTCTTC.

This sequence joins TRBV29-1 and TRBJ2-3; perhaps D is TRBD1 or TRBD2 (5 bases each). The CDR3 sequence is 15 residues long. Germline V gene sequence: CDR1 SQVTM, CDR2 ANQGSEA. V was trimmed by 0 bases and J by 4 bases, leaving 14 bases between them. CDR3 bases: TGCAGCGTTGAAGATATGGGACGTTCCCCAGATACGCAGTATTTT. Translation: CSVEDMGRSPDTQYF.

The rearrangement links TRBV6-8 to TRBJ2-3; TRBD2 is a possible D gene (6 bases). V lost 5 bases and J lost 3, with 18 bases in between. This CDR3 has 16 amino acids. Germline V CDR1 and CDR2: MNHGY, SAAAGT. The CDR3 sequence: CASSDLGRRATDTQYF. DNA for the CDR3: TGTGCCAGCAGTGATCTAGGAAGGAGGGCAACAGATACGCAGTATTTT.

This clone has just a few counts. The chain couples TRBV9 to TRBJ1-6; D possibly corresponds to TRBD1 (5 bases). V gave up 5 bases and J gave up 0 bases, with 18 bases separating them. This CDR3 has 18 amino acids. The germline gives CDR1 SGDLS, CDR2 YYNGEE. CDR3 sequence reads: CASSEVGARGSYNSPLHF. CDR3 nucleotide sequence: TGTGCCAGCAGTGAAGTCGGGGCCCGGGGCTCCTATAATTCACCCCTCCACTTT. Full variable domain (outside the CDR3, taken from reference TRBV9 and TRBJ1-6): DSGVTQTPKHLITATGQRVTLRCSPRSGDLSVYWYQQSLDQGLQFLIQYYNGEERAKGNILERFSAQQFPDLHSELNLSSLELGDSALYFCASSEVGARGSYNSPLHFGNGTRLTVT.

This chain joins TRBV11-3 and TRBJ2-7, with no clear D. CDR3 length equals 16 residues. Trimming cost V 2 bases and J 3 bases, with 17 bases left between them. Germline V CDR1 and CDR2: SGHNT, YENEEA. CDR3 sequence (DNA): TGTGCCAGCAGCTTAACCTCGGGCCTCTATAACTACGAGCAGTACTTC. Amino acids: CASSLTSGLYNYEQYF.

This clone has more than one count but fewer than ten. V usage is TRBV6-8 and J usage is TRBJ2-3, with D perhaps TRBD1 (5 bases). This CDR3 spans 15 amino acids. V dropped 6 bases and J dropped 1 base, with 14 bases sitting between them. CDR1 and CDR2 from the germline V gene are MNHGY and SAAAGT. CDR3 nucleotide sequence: TGTGCCAGCAGCTTCCAGGGATTGGGCACAGATACGCAGTATTTT. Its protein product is CASSFQGLGTDTQYF.

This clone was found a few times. The chain's CDR3 is CASSLNSGTGGDEQFF. The CDR3 DNA follows: TGCGCCAGCAGCTTAAATTCCGGGACAGGGGGGGATGAGCAGTTCTTC. The genes are TRBV5-1 and TRBJ2-1, with TRBD1 matching 11 bases. CDR1 is SGHRS and CDR2 is YFSETQ in the germline V gene. The CDR3 covers 16 residues. Germline trimming cut 2 bases from V and 8 bases from J; bases unmatched to any gene: 9.

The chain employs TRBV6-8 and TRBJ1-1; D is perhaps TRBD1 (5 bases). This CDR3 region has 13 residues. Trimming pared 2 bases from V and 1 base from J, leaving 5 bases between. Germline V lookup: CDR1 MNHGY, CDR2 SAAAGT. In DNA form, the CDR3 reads TGTGCCAGCAGTTACGGGGGGAACACTGAAGCTTTCTTT. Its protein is CASSYGGNTEAFF.

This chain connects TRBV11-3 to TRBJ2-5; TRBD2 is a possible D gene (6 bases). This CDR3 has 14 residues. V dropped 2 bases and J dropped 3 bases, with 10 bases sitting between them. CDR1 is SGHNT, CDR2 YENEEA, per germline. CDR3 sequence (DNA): TGTGCCAGCAGCTTAACTGCGGGAAAAGAGACCCAGTACTTC. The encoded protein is CASSLTAGKETQYF. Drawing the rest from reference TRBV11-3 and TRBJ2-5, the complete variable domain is EAGVVQSPRYKIIEKKQPVAFWCNPISGHNTLYWYLQNLGQGPELLIRYENEEAVDDSQLPKDRFSAERLKGVDSTLKIQPAELGDSAVYLCASSLTAGKETQYFGPGTRLLVL.

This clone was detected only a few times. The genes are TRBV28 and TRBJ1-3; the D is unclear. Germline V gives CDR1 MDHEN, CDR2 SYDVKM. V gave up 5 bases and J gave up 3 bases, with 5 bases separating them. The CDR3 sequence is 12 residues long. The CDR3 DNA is TGTGCCAGCAGTCCCATTGGAAACACCATATATTTT. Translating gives CASSPIGNTIYF.

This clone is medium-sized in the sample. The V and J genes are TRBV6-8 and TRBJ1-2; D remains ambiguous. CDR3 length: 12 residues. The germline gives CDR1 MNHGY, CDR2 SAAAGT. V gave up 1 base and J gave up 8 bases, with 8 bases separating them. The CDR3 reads CASSYLGNGYTF. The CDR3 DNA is TGTGCCAGCAGTTACTTAGGGAACGGCTACACCTTC.

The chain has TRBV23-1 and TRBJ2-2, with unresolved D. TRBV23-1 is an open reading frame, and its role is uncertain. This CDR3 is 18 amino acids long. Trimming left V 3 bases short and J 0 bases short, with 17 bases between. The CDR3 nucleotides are TGCGCCAGCAGTCACTCCGGCAGAGCTCCCGCGAACACCGGGGAGCTGTTTTTT. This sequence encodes CASSHSGRAPANTGELFF.

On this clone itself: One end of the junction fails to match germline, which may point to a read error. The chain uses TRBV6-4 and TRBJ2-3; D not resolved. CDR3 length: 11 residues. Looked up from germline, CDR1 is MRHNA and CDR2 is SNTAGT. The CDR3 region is CAISEVDTQYF. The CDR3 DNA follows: TGTGCCATCAGTGAGGTAGATACGCAGTATTTT.

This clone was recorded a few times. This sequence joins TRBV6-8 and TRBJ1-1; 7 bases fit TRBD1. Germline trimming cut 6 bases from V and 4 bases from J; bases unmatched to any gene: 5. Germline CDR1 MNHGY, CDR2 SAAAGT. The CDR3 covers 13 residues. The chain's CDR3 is CASSGTGATEAFF. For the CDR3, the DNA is TGTGCCAGCAGCGGAACAGGGGCCACTGAAGCTTTCTTT.

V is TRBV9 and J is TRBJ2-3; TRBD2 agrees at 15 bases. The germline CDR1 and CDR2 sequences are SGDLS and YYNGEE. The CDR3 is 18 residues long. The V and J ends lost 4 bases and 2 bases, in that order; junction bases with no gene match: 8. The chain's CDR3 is CASSPGGLAGGTTDTQYF. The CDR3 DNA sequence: TGTGCCAGCAGCCCAGGGGGACTAGCGGGGGGCACCACAGATACGCAGTATTTT.

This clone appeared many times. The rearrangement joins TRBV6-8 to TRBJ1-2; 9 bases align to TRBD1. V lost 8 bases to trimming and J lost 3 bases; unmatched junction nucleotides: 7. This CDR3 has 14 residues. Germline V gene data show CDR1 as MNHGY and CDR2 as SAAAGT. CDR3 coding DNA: TGTGCCAGCCGGAACCGGGACAGGGACTATGGCTACACCTTC. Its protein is CASRNRDRDYGYTF.